The T cell receptor (beta chain) under discussion was sequenced for a study of T-cell memory formation after mild COVID-19. Findings and caveats of the study: Several responding clones turned up in pre-infection memory, indicating that cross-reactive memory may have taken part. Later expanders leaned toward CD4+, whereas clones contracting from day 15 to 85 were balanced CD4/CD8.

This clonotype was detected a few times. Its antigen is not identified. Researchers used 5'RACE with constant-segment primers to make TCR alpha and TCR beta cDNA libraries that carry sample barcodes and UMIs. One entry per CDR3 protein, called by TCRdb with MiXCR from the 5' RACE reads. The sample has around 340,000 distinct CDR3 sequences, less than 20% seen once. The source material was PBMCs or a T cell subset sorted from them (not recorded which). The sequence derives from a man in his late teens or twenties who had mild COVID-19 (a few samples of this study predate the infection). Cell type and time point are not known.

The CDR3 protein is CASSRGLDEKLFF. The CDR3 DNA sequence: TGTGCCAGCAGCCGGGGACTCGATGAAAAACTGTTTTTT. The rearrangement uses TRBV14 and TRBJ1-4; D may be TRBD1 (5 bases). Germline CDR1 is SGHDN and CDR2 is FVKESK. The CDR3 consists of 13 residues. Deletions cut 4 bases from V and 6 bases from J, with 9 bases between.